Detailed here is one T cell receptor (beta chain). This entry belongs to a study of blood T cell repertoires in COVID-19. Background on the study: Collection of acute and convalescent COVID-19 samples took place in the United States, Italy and Spain.

In the original processing: Amplification from reference gene primers served as the basis for estimated nucleated cell counts. TCRdb's table, derived via immunoSEQ multiplex PCR, lists solely in-frame clones and lacks some. From that table come the V and J calls and clone size; the DNA was used to work out D and trimming. The sample lists 250,000 to 350,000 clones; approximately 90% were seen once. Germline CDR1 reads LGHDT; CDR2 reads YNNKEL (reference sequence). CDR3 length equals 14 residues. V shed 1 base and J shed 4 bases, with 11 bases lying between them. The sequenced sample was peripheral blood. The TCR originated in a man aged 25 to 45 with acute or convalescent COVID-19. The genes are TRBV3-1 (or the pseudogene TRBV3-2) and TRBJ2-7, with D perhaps matching TRBD2 (6 bases). The CDR3 protein is CASSQAYGSYEQYF. CDR3 coding DNA: TGTGCCAGCAGCCAAGCCTACGGGAGTTACGAGCAGTACTTC.